This T cell receptor (beta chain) emerged from a study of cytomegalovirus exposure and HLA in healthy donors. Across the whole study: As released early, the data held 65 million to 90 million unique TCRs from HLA-typed donors. General observations from the study: Association with HLA alleles at 0.05 false discovery rate was found for 16,951 TCR beta sequences in a later analysis. Later work found that TCR association rates differed between HLA loci; DRB1 had the most and HLA-C the fewest.

As to this clone: Its target is unknown.

V lost 0 bases to trimming and J lost 10 bases, with 15 bases between them. The CDR3 consists of 14 residues. Germline assignment: CDR1 MNHEY and CDR2 SVGAGI. Amplification used 60 Vbeta primers and 13 Jbeta primers. Clones were sequenced by immunoSEQ multiplex PCR, and TCRdb holds only the in-frame ones, with some missing. The sample has around 170,000 clones; 70% to 80% are singletons. The specimen was PBMCs. The chain links TRBV6-5 to TRBJ2-5; D is uncertain. The receptor was derived from a man aged 35-49 years in good health and CMV-seronegative. Here the CDR3 reads CASSYSNTELCQYF. The CDR3 DNA follows: TGTGCCAGCAGTTACTCGAACACAGAACTTTGCCAGTACTTC.